This TCR beta chain was sequenced during a study of human CD8 memory T cell subsets. Overall study results and limits: Chao1 estimates pointed to stem-like memory T cells having more diversity than precursor exhausted T cells did. Exclusively the beta chains of the T cell receptor underwent sequencing in this study.

Healthy donor buffy coats were the source of the PBMC. From duplicate vials of around 140,000 sorted CD8+ T cells per subset, RNA was isolated. The germline V gene encodes CDR1 SGHKS and CDR2 YYEKEE (reference sequence). This CDR3 comprises 14 residues. Remarks on this clonotype: Its cognate antigen is unknown.

Researchers made TCR beta libraries via UMI-labeled 5' RACE. Following a re-call of the 5' RACE reads, TCRdb has one entry per CDR3 protein and lacks DNA. The sample totals around 11,000 distinct CDR3 sequences. V usage is TRBV5-5 and J usage is TRBJ1-1. This clonotype was sampled from a human donor in good health. The sequencing input was CD8+ stem-like memory T cells (TSCM and TCM) sorted from PBMCs. Specified subset: stem-like memory CD8 T cells (TSTEM), CCR7+ PD-1- TIGIT-. CDR3 sequence: CASSLGSTNTEAFF.